Included here is one T cell receptor (beta chain) sequence, with context. The CDR3 sequence is 15 residues long. The germline V and J ends were trimmed by 6 bases and 2 bases, with 13 bases remaining between them. From germline, CDR1 is MDHEN and CDR2 SYDVKM. Profiling relied on immunoSEQ multiplex PCR, and the TCRdb table lists in-frame clones only, not all of them. Of 98,000 or so clones in the sample, over 65% were seen once. This sample was included in a study of blood T cell repertoires in COVID-19. Study overall: In each case, the material was cDNA or gDNA derived from T cells, B-cell-depleted T cells, or PBMCs.

This chain connects TRBV28 to TRBJ1-4; D is ambiguous. Sample: peripheral blood. The source is a man in his sixties with acute or convalescent COVID-19. The CDR3 DNA reads as TGTGCCAGCAGAGCCGCCGCGGGGACTAATGAAAAACTGTTTTTT. Protein: CASRAAAGTNEKLFF.